The present TCR beta chain was sequenced within a study of shared clonotypes between healthy human individuals. Study summary: CD4 naive cells filled three plates per donor, CD4 memory three, CD8 naive two and CD8 memory one.

The method was immunoSEQ multiplex PCR; TCRdb's version includes in-frame clones alone and lacks a portion of them. This table has 98,000 or so clones, 55% to 70% appearing once. V was clipped by 0 bases and J by 3 bases, with 12 bases between them. The CDR3 is 15 residues long. From germline, CDR1 is MNHEY and CDR2 SVGAGI. The donors were adults (healthy and HIV-negative) with no recent acute infections or vaccinations. The chain is built from TRBV6-5 and TRBJ2-7, with TRBD2 as a possible D gene (6 bases). The receptor's source is a woman in her thirties in good health. The specimen sequenced was memory CD8+ T cells sorted from blood. As for subset: CD45RO+ cells pooled with CCR7-negative TemRA cells. The CDR3 here is CASSYSMEGVYEQYF. In DNA, the CDR3 is TGTGCCAGCAGTTACTCTATGGAGGGCGTCTACGAGCAGTACTTC.